Listed here are 19 T cell receptor beta chains from one sample, sequenced in a study of blood T cell repertoires in COVID-19. The table came from immunoSEQ multiplex PCR; TCRdb's copy has only in-frame clones and leaves some out. This table holds roughly 700,000 clones, about 90% found once. The source material was peripheral blood. The origin of the receptors is a woman between 18 and 29 years old with acute or convalescent COVID-19.

The chain is built from TRBV2 and TRBJ1-1; 7 nucleotides align to TRBD1. V lost 7 bases to trimming and J lost 0 bases; unmatched junction nucleotides: 5. CDR3 size: 14 residues. CDR1 and CDR2 (germline): SNHLY, FYNNEI. The chain's CDR3 is CASNDRVMNTEAFF. In DNA form, the CDR3 reads TGTGCCAGCAATGACAGGGTCATGAACACTGAAGCTTTCTTT.

The J gene is TRBJ2-4, the V gene TRBV12-5; 9 nucleotides match TRBD1. CDR3 length equals 12 residues. The germline V gene encodes CDR1 LGHNT and CDR2 FRNRAP. V was pared by 6 bases and J by 8 bases, with 2 bases of the junction left unmatched. As DNA, the CDR3 is TGTGCTAGTGGACGGGACAGGGACATTCAGTACTTC. It codes for CASGRDRDIQYF.

The genes are TRBV29-1 and TRBJ1-3, with a possible D match to TRBD1 (5 bases). V was cut by 3 bases and J by 0 bases, with 18 bases left in between. This CDR3 is 17 amino acids long. Germline V gene lookup returns CDR1 SQVTM and CDR2 ANQGSEA. The chain's CDR3 is CSVEVFQGTFSGNTIYF. Here the CDR3 DNA reads TGCAGCGTTGAGGTCTTCCAGGGTACCTTCTCTGGAAACACCATATATTTT.

V is TRBV2 and J is TRBJ1-2; D is unclear. The CDR3 is 13 residues long. V dropped 7 bases and J dropped 1 base, with 10 bases sitting between them. Germline loops: CDR1 SNHLY, CDR2 FYNNEI. The CDR3 is CASNYTSNYGYTF. CDR3 DNA: TGTGCCAGCAACTACACAAGTAACTATGGCTACACCTTC.

The rearrangement joins TRBV6-4 to TRBJ2-1, with D perhaps TRBD2 (5 bases). Germline CDR1 MRHNA, CDR2 SNTAGT. V gave up 6 bases and J gave up 0 bases, with 15 bases separating them. This CDR3 has 16 amino acids. CDR3 loop: CASSLTRDSSYNEQFF. CDR3 bases: TGTGCCAGCAGCCTCACGAGGGATAGCTCCTACAATGAGCAGTTCTTC.

This clone has more than one count but fewer than ten. The chain is built from TRBV24-1 and TRBJ1-1; D is undetermined. V dropped 12 bases and J dropped 11 bases, with 12 bases sitting between them. The germline CDR1 and CDR2 sequences are KGHDR and SFDVKD. The CDR3 totals 9 residues. CDR3 bases: TGTGCCGCGGGCAAGGGCGCTTTCTTT. This codes for CAAGKGAFF.

Concerning this clone: The sample carries other DNA sequences with the same CDR3. The chain has TRBV12-3 or TRBV12-4 and TRBJ1-5, with D unclear. V was pared by 5 bases and J by 0 bases, with 5 bases between. The CDR3 runs 13 residues. The CDR3 spells CASSLYSNQPQHF. The DNA of the CDR3 is TGTGCCAGCAGTCTTTATAGCAATCAGCCCCAGCATTTT.

The rearrangement joins TRBV3-1 (or the pseudogene TRBV3-2) to TRBJ2-2, with 8 bases that match TRBD2. The CDR3 is 16 amino acids. The V gene end was trimmed by 0 bases and the J gene end by 5 bases; junction bases not matched to a gene: 5. Germline CDR1 is LGHDT and CDR2 is YNNKEL (reference sequence). The DNA of the CDR3 is TGTGCCAGCAGCCAAGACGATGCGGGGGGAACCGGGGAGCTGTTTTTT. It translates to CASSQDDAGGTGELFF.

The chain couples TRBV5-8 to TRBJ1-1; TRBD1 aligns across 7 bases. Trimming at V came to 1 base and at J to 0 bases, leaving 6 bases not matched to a gene. Per the germline V gene, CDR1 is SGHTS and CDR2 is YDEGEE. The CDR3 totals 16 residues. CDR3 sequence: CASSLTGTALNTEAFF. CDR3 DNA: TGTGCCAGCAGCTTGACCGGGACAGCTTTGAACACTGAAGCTTTCTTT.

As regards this clone: Other DNA sequences in this sample translate to the same CDR3. This chain joins TRBV7-9 and TRBJ1-5; D not resolved. There are 12 residues in the CDR3. V lost 3 bases, J lost 7 bases, and 7 bases lay in between. The germline V gene has CDR1 SEHNR and CDR2 FQNEAQ (reference sequence). CDR3 sequence: CASSLGGQPQHF. CDR3 nucleotide sequence: TGTGCCAGCAGCTTGGGCGGGCAGCCCCAGCATTTT.

In this sample, this clone turned up once. This chain links TRBV5-1 with TRBJ1-4, with D perhaps matching TRBD1 (6 bases). The V gene's germline CDR1 is SGHRS and CDR2 YFSETQ. This CDR3 region has 15 residues. V lost 0 bases and J 8 bases, leaving 14 bases between the germline ends. The CDR3 region has the DNA TGCGCCAGCAGCTTGGGGACAGTTCGGGACGAAAAACTGTTTTTT. Residues: CASSLGTVRDEKLFF.

V usage is TRBV7-8 and J usage is TRBJ1-6, with 11 positions matching TRBD1. J gave up 0 bases and V 5 bases, and 6 bases lay outside the gene matches. This CDR3 contains 18 residues. CDR1 is SGHVS, CDR2 FQNEAQ, per germline. CDR3: CASSQRDRGTSYNSPLHF. CDR3 in DNA: TGTGCCAGCAGCCAGAGGGACAGGGGGACCTCCTATAATTCACCCCTCCACTTT.

The chain employs TRBV11-2 and TRBJ2-7; 9 bases are a match to TRBD2. The CDR3 sequence is 15 residues long. V was clipped by 5 bases and J by 3 bases; unmatched bases: 8. Germline-derived CDR1 and CDR2 are SGHAT and FQNNGV. CDR3 protein: CASSRGGLAFYEQYF. The DNA of the CDR3 is TGTGCCAGCAGCCGTGGGGGACTAGCTTTCTACGAGCAGTACTTC.

This clone was seen only once. This sequence joins TRBV19 and TRBJ2-5, with 12 bases fitting TRBD1. The germline V gene encodes CDR1 LNHDA and CDR2 SQIVND (reference sequence). The length of the CDR3 is 15 residues. J lost 5 bases, V lost 4 bases, and 5 bases had no gene match. The CDR3 nucleotides read TGTGCCAGTAGTACTGGGACAGGGGGCCGGGAGACCCAGTACTTC. Amino acids: CASSTGTGGRETQYF.

The genes are TRBV30 and TRBJ1-3; D remains unclear. CDR3 length: 13 residues. Germline-derived CDR1 and CDR2 are GTSNPN and SVGIG (reference sequence). Trimming left V 4 bases short and J 0 bases short, with 7 bases between. Written as DNA, the CDR3 is TGTGCCTGGACGAGCAACTCTGGAAACACCATATATTTT. Its translation is CAWTSNSGNTIYF.

The chain links TRBV19 to TRBJ1-2, with 7 bases aligning to TRBD1. J lost 3 bases, V lost 7 bases, and 8 bases had no gene match. The CDR3 extends over 14 amino acids. Germline CDR1 is LNHDA and CDR2 is SQIVND (reference sequence). The CDR3 region is CASKVTGMYYGYTF. The CDR3 DNA is TGTGCCAGTAAGGTGACAGGGATGTACTATGGCTACACCTTC.

The chain carries TRBV5-1 and TRBJ1-6; TRBD1 is a possible D gene (6 bases). This CDR3 is 16 amino acids long. The germline gives CDR1 SGHRS, CDR2 YFSETQ. V lost 0 bases to trimming and J lost 10 bases, with 17 bases between them. The CDR3 DNA reads TGCGCCAGCAGCTTGGGTGGGGGCCGTGTACAATCACCCCTCCACTTT. It is translated as CASSLGGGRVQSPLHF.

This clone was detected once. The genes are TRBV9 and TRBJ2-1; tentative D call: TRBD2 (5 bases). Trimming cost V 0 bases and J 8 bases, with 24 bases left between them. The CDR3 is 18 amino acids. Germline CDR1 SGDLS, CDR2 YYNGEE. The CDR3 reads CASSVASLRAGTDHEQFF. The CDR3 nucleotides read TGTGCCAGCAGCGTAGCTAGCCTTCGCGCGGGTACCGATCATGAGCAGTTCTTC.

The rearrangement joins TRBV15 to TRBJ2-5, with 7 bases identical to TRBD2. The J segment lost 1 base and the V segment lost 3 bases, leaving 5 bases of the junction unmatched. This CDR3 has 15 residues. Germline CDR1 is LNHNV and CDR2 is YYDKDF (reference sequence). CDR3 sequence (DNA): TGTGCCACCAGCAGTGAGCGGGGAGCCCAAGAGACCCAGTACTTC. Amino acids: CATSSERGAQETQYF.